A single count supports the clone carrying this TCR beta chain. What it binds is unknown. This entry comes from a study of T cell repertoires in cytomegalovirus infection. Study-level information: HLA-B-restricted CMV epitopes that are well studied were used alongside recently identified HLA-C-restricted ones. CMV infection and matching HLA type were both indicated by public TCR beta signatures. Overall study results and limits: Ex vivo, HLA-C-restricted CMV-specific TCR beta clonotypes prevailed over the rest of the response. Carriers of CMV plus the relevant HLA were identified by cumulative public TCR beta family frequency.

TCRdb passed the reads through MiXCR, listing each CDR3 protein once. The repertoire includes some 920,000 distinct CDR3 sequences, roughly 30% of them detected once, and around 15% sits in the top ten. From germline, CDR1 is LGHNA and CDR2 YSLEER. The CDR3 has 16 amino acids. The V gene end was trimmed by 4 bases and the J gene end by 1 base; junction bases not matched to a gene: 7. The sequence came from a human donor in good health (CMV status not recorded). Some clones in this sample may be carry-over from other donors' samples. The V call is TRBV4-3, the J call TRBJ1-1; 9 bases are a match to TRBD1. Sequencing was performed on cultured CD8+ T cells from PBMCs, taken from culture after CMV antigen stimulation. This CDR3 reads CASSRDRVIKNTEAFF. DNA for the CDR3: TGCGCCAGCAGCCGGGACAGGGTTATAAAGAACACTGAAGCTTTCTTT.